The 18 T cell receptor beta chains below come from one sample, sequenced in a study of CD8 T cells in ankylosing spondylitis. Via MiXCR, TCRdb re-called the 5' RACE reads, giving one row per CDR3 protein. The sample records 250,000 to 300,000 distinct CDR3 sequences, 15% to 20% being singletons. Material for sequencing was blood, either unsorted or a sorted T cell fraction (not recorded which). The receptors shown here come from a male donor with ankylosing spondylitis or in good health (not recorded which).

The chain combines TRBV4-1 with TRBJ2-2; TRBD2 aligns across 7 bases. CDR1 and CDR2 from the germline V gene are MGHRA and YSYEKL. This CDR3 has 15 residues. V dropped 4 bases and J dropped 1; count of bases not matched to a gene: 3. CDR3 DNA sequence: TGCGCCAGCAGCCGGACTAGGGGGAACACCGGGGAGCTGTTTTTT. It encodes CASSRTRGNTGELFF.

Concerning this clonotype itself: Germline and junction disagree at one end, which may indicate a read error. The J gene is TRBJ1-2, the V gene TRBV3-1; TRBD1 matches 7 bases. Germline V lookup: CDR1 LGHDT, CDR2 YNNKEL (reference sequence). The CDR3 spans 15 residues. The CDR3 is CASSHRLEGAVGCTF. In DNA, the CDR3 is TGTGCCAGCAGCCATCGATTGGAGGGGGCGGTCGGCTGCACCTTC.

The CDR3: CASKPPNTDTQYF. In DNA form, the CDR3 reads TGCGCCAGCAAACCACCAAACACAGATACGCAGTATTTT. This chain uses TRBV5-1 with TRBJ2-3, with no clear D. The CDR3 consists of 13 residues. Trimming took off 6 bases at V and 2 bases at J, with 10 bases between the two ends. Germline V gives CDR1 SGHRS, CDR2 YFSETQ. Drawing the rest from reference TRBV5-1 and TRBJ2-3, the complete variable domain is KAGVTQTPRYLIKTRGQQVTLSCSPISGHRSVSWYQQTPGQGLQFLFEYFSETQRNKGNFPGRFSGRQFSNSRSEMNVSTLELGDSALYLCASKPPNTDTQYFGPGTRLTVL.

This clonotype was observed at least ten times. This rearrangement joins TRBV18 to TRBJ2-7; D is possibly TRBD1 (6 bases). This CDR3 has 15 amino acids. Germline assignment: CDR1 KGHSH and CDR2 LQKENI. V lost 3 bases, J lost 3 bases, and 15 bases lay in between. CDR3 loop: CASSPSQGRGYEQYV. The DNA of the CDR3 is TGTGCCAGCTCACCCTCACAGGGCCGGGGCTACGAGCAGTACGTC.

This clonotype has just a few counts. The CDR3 here is CASSGRGGGSDTQYF. CDR3 nucleotides: TGTGCCAGCAGCGGCCGGGGAGGGGGTTCAGATACGCAGTATTTT. The chain couples TRBV9 to TRBJ2-3; D might be TRBD2 (7 bases). Germline values: CDR1 SGDLS, CDR2 YYNGEE. CDR3 length equals 15 residues. V was pared by 3 bases and J by 4 bases, with 15 bases between.

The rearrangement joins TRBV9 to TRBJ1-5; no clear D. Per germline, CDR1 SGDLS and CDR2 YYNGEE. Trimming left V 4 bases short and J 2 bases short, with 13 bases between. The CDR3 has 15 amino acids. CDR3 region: CASSPGRTGNQPQHF. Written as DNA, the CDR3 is TGTGCCAGCAGCCCTGGGAGGACGGGCAATCAGCCCCAGCATTTT.

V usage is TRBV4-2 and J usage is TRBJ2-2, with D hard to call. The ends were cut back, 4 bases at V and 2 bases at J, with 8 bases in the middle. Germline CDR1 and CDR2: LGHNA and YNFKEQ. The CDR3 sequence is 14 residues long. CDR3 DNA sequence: TGTGCCAGCAGCCCCGGTGTCAACACCGGGGAGCTGTTTTTT. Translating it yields CASSPGVNTGELFF.

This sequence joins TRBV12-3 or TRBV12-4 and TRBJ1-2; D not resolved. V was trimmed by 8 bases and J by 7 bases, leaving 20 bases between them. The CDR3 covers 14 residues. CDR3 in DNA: TGTGCCAGCTCTTTCGGGAGAGGCACAAGTGGCTACACCTTC. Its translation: CASSFGRGTSGYTF.

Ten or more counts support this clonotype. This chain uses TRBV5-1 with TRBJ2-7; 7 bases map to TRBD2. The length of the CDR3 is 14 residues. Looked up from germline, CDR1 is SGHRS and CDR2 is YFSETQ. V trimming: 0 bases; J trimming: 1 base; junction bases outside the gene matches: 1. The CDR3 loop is CASSLGLASYEQYV. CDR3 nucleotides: TGCGCCAGCAGCTTGGGACTAGCTTCCTACGAGCAGTACGTC.

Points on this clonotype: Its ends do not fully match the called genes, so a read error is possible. The CDR3, as DNA: TGCTGTGCTAGAGATTCCCGGGGGGAGACCCAGTACTTC. This sequence encodes CCARDSRGETQYF. The J gene is TRBJ2-5, the V gene TRBV20-1; weak D call: TRBD2 (6 bases). This CDR3 has 13 amino acids. In germline, CDR1 is DFQATT, CDR2 SNEGSKA (reference sequence).

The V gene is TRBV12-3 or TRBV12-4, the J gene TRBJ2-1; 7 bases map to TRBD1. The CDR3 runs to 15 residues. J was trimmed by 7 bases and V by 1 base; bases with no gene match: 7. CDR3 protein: CASSLDRGPQNEQFF. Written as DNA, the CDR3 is TGTGCCAGCAGTTTAGACAGGGGACCCCAAAATGAGCAGTTCTTC.

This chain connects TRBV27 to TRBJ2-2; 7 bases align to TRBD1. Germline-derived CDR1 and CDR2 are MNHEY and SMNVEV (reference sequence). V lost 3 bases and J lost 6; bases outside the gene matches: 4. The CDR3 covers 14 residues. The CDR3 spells CASSFLTGAGELFF. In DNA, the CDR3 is TGTGCCAGCAGTTTCCTCACAGGGGCCGGGGAGCTGTTTTTT.

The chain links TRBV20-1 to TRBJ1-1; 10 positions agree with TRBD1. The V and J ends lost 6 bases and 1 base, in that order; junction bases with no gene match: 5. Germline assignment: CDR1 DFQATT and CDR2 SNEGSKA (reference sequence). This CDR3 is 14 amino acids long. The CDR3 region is CSARQGARNTEAFF. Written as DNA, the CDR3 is TGCAGTGCGAGACAGGGGGCGCGGAACACTGAAGCTTTCTTT.

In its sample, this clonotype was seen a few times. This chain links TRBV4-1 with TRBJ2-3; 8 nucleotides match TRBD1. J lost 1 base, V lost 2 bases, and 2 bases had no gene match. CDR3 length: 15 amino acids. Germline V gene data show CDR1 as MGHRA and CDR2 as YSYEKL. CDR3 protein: CASSQLTGGTDTQYF. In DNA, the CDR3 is TGCGCCAGCAGCCAACTGACAGGGGGCACAGATACGCAGTATTTT.

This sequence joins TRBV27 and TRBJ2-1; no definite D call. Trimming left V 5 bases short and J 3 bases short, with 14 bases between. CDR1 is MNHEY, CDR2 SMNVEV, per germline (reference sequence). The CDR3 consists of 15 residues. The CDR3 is CASSTPNPGYNEQFF. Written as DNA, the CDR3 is TGTGCCAGCAGTACCCCGAATCCAGGCTACAATGAGCAGTTCTTC.

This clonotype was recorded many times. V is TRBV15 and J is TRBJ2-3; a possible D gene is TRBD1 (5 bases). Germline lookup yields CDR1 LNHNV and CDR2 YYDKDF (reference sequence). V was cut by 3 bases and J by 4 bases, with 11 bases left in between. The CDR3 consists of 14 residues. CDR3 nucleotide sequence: TGTGCCACCAGCAGCCCCAGGGTTCCAGATACGCAGTATTTT. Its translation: CATSSPRVPDTQYF.

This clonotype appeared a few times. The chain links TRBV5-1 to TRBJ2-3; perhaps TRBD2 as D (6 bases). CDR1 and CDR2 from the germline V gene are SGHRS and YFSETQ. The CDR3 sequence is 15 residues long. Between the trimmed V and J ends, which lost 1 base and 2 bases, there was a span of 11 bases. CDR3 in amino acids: CASSLTGVDTDTQYF. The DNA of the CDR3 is TGCGCCAGCAGCTTGACGGGGGTCGACACAGATACGCAGTATTTT.

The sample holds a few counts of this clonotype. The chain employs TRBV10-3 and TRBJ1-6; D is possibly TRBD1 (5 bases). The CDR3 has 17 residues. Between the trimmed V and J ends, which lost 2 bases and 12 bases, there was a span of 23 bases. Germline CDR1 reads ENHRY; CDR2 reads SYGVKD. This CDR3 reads CAISEPPGGQLGGPLHF. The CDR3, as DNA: TGTGCCATCAGTGAGCCCCCCGGCGGGCAGCTTGGGGGACCCCTCCACTTT.